These T cell receptor beta chains were read from a single sample in a study of blood T cell repertoires in COVID-19. Profiling relied on immunoSEQ multiplex PCR, and the TCRdb table lists in-frame clones only, not all of them. The data show about 68,000 clones, roughly 83% seen once. Sample: peripheral blood. These receptors originate from a man aged 45 to 65 with active COVID-19. The conserved cysteine and the conserved F or W are not part of the CDR3 here.

cdr3_length | j_call | v_call | cdr3_aa
12 | TRBJ2-7 | TRBV29-1 | SVLDRRFSYEQY
12 | TRBJ1-1 | TRBV29-1 | SVGRSDMNTEAF
12 | TRBJ1-2 | TRBV6-6 | ASANGQGGYGYT
11 | TRBJ2-7 | TRBV7-2 | ASSSSFMYEQY
11 | TRBJ1-1 | TRBV7-7 | ASSITVNTEAF
11 | TRBJ1-1 | TRBV30 | AWSVRQGAEAF
9 | TRBJ2-3 | TRBV19 | ASGLGGGKY
12 | TRBJ2-7 | TRBV6-5 | AVKWGTVPYEQY
12 | TRBJ2-3 | TRBV6-5 | AIQYTGLLDTQY
12 | TRBJ2-1 | TRBV19 | ASMRTGLGNEQF
15 | TRBJ2-3 | TRBV11-2 | ASSLEPTGGGTDTQY
9 | TRBJ2-7 | TRBV6-5 | ASSSAYEQY
12 | TRBJ2-7 | TRBV6-6 | ASSYFGLAGGMY
12 | TRBJ2-1 | TRBV7-9 | ASSSWGLYNEQF
12 | TRBJ2-1 | TRBV6-5 | ASSYAGLAGEQF
12 | TRBJ1-2 | TRBV19 | ASSIVAGNYGYT
16 | TRBJ1-6 | TRBV27 | ASSLSTGTGNYNSPLH
11 | TRBJ2-2 | TRBV11-2 | ASAPPNTGELF
15 | TRBJ2-3 | TRBV3-1/TRBV3-2 | ASSQMIVRGRTDTQY
12 | TRBJ2-7 | TRBV6-5 | ASSPPGGGYEQY
12 | TRBJ1-1 | TRBV6-5 | ASRKQGMNTEAF
11 | TRBJ1-2 | TRBV19 | ASSPTGFNGYT
14 | TRBJ2-3 | TRBV9 | ASSAGGGRGTDTQY
10 | TRBJ1-1 | TRBV29-1 | SGRQAGAEAF
10 | TRBJ2-5 | TRBV7-9 | ASSQTGETQY
11 | TRBJ2-7 | TRBV6-6 | ASSKPTALEQY
11 | TRBJ2-7 | TRBV7-9 | ASSDPGSYEQY
16 | TRBJ2-1 | TRBV7-9 | ASSLEADWGLAVNEQF
12 | TRBJ2-7 | TRBV9 | ASSAIGDSYEQY
12 | TRBJ1-5 | TRBV2 | ASSIIQGIQPQH
12 | TRBJ2-2 | TRBV10-3 | ATSGTGDTGELF
13 | TRBJ1-1 | TRBV5-1 | ASSFGRVPMSEAF
12 | TRBJ1-2 | TRBV19 | ASSIGDRVYGYT
11 | TRBJ2-1 | TRBV28 | ASGGTGGGEQF
13 | TRBJ2-2 | TRBV5-1 | ASSPGTAGTGELF
14 | TRBJ2-1 | TRBV4-2 | ASSQAIRYNYNEQF
11 | TRBJ2-1 | TRBV5-4 | ATGLAGVNEQF
12 | TRBJ1-1 | TRBV5-1 | ASSLQGLDTEAF
12 | TRBJ2-6 | TRBV7-9 | AGGDQAGANVLT
13 | TRBJ2-3 | TRBV7-8 | ASSLVVAFADTQY
10 | TRBJ2-3 | TRBV7-9 | ASSLNHDTQY
11 | TRBJ2-7 | TRBV9 | ASSVVGGYEQY
11 | TRBJ1-1 | TRBV7-9 | ASSSRATVDAF
14 | TRBJ2-7 | TRBV6-6 | ASRLTGTGIIYEQY
12 | TRBJ1-6 | TRBV4-2 | ASSQGGVNSPLH
11 | TRBJ2-3 | TRBV6-5 | ASRADSAYTQY
13 | TRBJ2-7 | TRBV7-2 | ASRSGLAGAYEQY
12 | TRBJ1-5 | TRBV19 | ASSIVGPPQPQH
12 | TRBJ1-4 | TRBV2 | ASSDPTGLEKLF
12 | TRBJ1-2 | TRBV27 | ASSLSTGRDGYT
15 | TRBJ1-4 | TRBV18 | ASSPEGGQILLEKLF
9 | TRBJ2-1 | TRBV7-9 | ASSLGGEQF
14 | TRBJ2-3 | TRBV30 | ACSGAGGSLTDTQY
13 | TRBJ2-1 | TRBV5-1 | ASSDPGQGADEQF
15 | TRBJ2-1 | TRBV7-9 | ASSLAASGRADNEQF